Described below is a single T cell receptor (beta chain) sequence and its context. This clonotype was picked up a small number of times. This clone's antigen is unknown. No much larger clone is present one base from it, and per-base qualities are unavailable. Peripheral blood CD8+ and CD4+ T cells from healthy donors, Susac syndrome patients and multiple sclerosis patients were profiled using high-throughput TCR beta sequencing. Multiple sclerosis controls were treatment-naive patients with stable or active relapsing-remitting disease fulfilling revised McDonald criteria. CD8+ TEMRA cells were enriched by FACS, while bulk CD8+ and CD4+ T cells were purified by magnetic negative isolation. Blood was drawn into EDTA tubes, processed within 24 hours, and PBMCs were isolated by density gradient centrifugation. PBMCs intended for TCR sequencing were frozen in liquid nitrogen and were later thawed in a 37 degrees C water bath. A purity of at least 90% was achieved for sorted or isolated CD4+, CD8+ and CD8+ TEMRA cells.

RNA was extracted using the RNeasy kit, and roughly 0.5 to 1 microgram was reverse transcribed with random hexamers. The immunoSEQ multiplex PCR assay, which covers 54 Vbeta and 13 Jbeta segments, was used to amplify TCR beta CDR3 regions. PCR amplification bias was corrected by using a synthetic template baseline for primer optimization and computational correction. The source study handled its data this way. Reads were annotated to V, D and J genes per IMGT and analyzed with immunoSEQ Analyzer, keeping only productive sequences. Clonality was computed as one minus Shannon entropy normalized by log2 of the number of productive unique sequences. For each patient and control, public and private clones were evaluated within the 100 most prevalent clones. Susac-specific clones were defined as absent from healthy and MS cohorts, 1052 published viral clones and other ImmuneACCESS disease sequences. TCRdb redid the processing of the public reads, applying fastp at Q25 and MiXCR, and retained in-frame beta chains. Rows matching on CDR3 protein sequence are summarized as one entry with the most common DNA and genes. TCRdb's processing, not the study's, gives the V and J calls here. The sample data list about 440,000 distinct CDR3 sequences, and 85% of these were observed just once. Roughly 0.1% of the sample rests with the top ten.

This entry comes from a study of CD8 T cells in Susac syndrome (dated by TCRdb to about 2019). Background on the whole study: Whether CD8+ T cell activation and differentiation in Susac syndrome was antigen driven was tested using repertoire sequencing. CD8+ T cell repertoire clonality was compared between 12 healthy donors, approximately 14 Susac syndrome patients and 15 multiple sclerosis patients.

The study at large found these results: The study acknowledged that relatively few individuals were included in the TCR sequencing and HLA analysis.

The source of this sequence is a human donor with multiple sclerosis. Sequencing used CD8+ T cells from PBMCs.

The DNA reads TGTGCCAGCAGCCCAGACAGGGCCGAGCAGTACTTC. This codes for CASSPDRAEQYF. The chain is assembled from TRBV6-5 and TRBJ2-7, with 7 middle bases fitting TRBD1. Unmatched junction bases come to 5, with V trimmed by 6 bases and J by 6 bases. CDR1 and CDR2 (MNHEY, SVGAGI) derive from the germline V gene. The CDR3 numbers 12 residues from cysteine through phenylalanine. The entry retains the CDR3 DNA only, 36 bases that are in frame from base 1.